This passage covers 12 T cell receptor beta chains from one sample sequenced in a study of shared clonotypes between healthy human individuals. Clones were sequenced by immunoSEQ multiplex PCR, and TCRdb holds only the in-frame ones, with some missing. The sample yields 2,100,000 or so clones, approximately 96% seen once. Sample: naive CD4+ T cells sorted from blood. Indicated subset: CD45RA+ positively selected. The receptors stem from a man aged 18 to 30 in good health.

This clone was counted once. The chain recombines TRBV2 with TRBJ1-1, with D hard to call. V was shortened by 7 bases and J by 0 bases, with 15 bases between the two germline ends. The CDR3 totals 15 residues. Germline V gene sequence: CDR1 SNHLY, CDR2 FYNNEI. Here the CDR3 reads CASTEEVGLNTEAFF. The DNA of the CDR3 is TGTGCCAGCACGGAGGAGGTAGGCCTGAACACTGAAGCTTTCTTT.

On this clone: Other nucleotide sequences from this sample produce the same CDR3. V gene TRBV30 combines with J gene TRBJ2-2; D unclear. Germline V gives CDR1 GTSNPN, CDR2 SVGIG (reference sequence). This CDR3 comprises 12 residues. The V and J ends lost 0 bases and 5 bases respectively, with 4 bases between them. The CDR3 DNA sequence: TGTGCCTGGAGTGTAAGAACCGGGGAGCTGTTTTTT. Residues: CAWSVRTGELFF. The full variable domain, with the rest looked up from reference TRBV30 and TRBJ2-2, is SQTIHQWPATLVQPVGSPLSLECTVEGTSNPNLYWYRQAAGRGLQLLFYSVGIGQISSEVPQNLSASRPQDRQFILSSKKLLLSDSGFYLCAWSVRTGELFFGEGSRLTVL.

This clone was seen once. V usage is TRBV11-3 and J usage is TRBJ2-2; D perhaps matches TRBD1 (5 bases). Trimming took off 2 bases at V and 7 bases at J, with 11 bases between the two ends. This CDR3 has 14 amino acids. The germline gives CDR1 SGHNT, CDR2 YENEEA. CDR3 region: CASSLQGGDGELFF. The CDR3 DNA sequence: TGTGCCAGCAGCTTACAGGGTGGGGACGGGGAGCTGTTTTTT.

Comments on this clone: This CDR3 is also generated by other DNA sequences in the sample. The gene calls are TRBV7-9 and TRBJ2-3, with 11 nucleotides matching TRBD2. The trim removed 1 base at V and 4 bases at J, leaving 4 bases unmatched. From germline, CDR1 is SEHNR and CDR2 FQNEAQ (reference sequence). The CDR3 runs 16 residues. The CDR3: CASSLGLAGGADTQYF. Written as DNA, the CDR3 is TGTGCCAGCAGCTTAGGCCTAGCGGGAGGCGCAGATACGCAGTATTTT.

In nucleotides, the CDR3 is TGTGCCAGCAGCGCCGGGCTGGGGGGCACCGGGGAGCTGTTTTTT. This translates into CASSAGLGGTGELFF. The V call is TRBV6-1, the J call TRBJ2-2; TRBD2 is a possible D gene (6 bases). The CDR3 runs to 15 residues. Germline lookup yields CDR1 MNHNS and CDR2 SASEGT. The germline V and J ends were trimmed by 6 bases and 4 bases, with 15 bases remaining between them.

The chain links TRBV7-2 to TRBJ2-5; possible D gene TRBD1, 6 bases. The length of the CDR3 is 13 residues. The V end lost 1 base, the J end lost 6 bases, and 9 bases lay between the germline ends. Germline V CDR1 and CDR2: SGHTA, FQGNSA. In nucleotides, the CDR3 is TGTGCCAGCAGCTTAGGGACAGAGCAGACCCAGTACTTC. Translating it yields CASSLGTEQTQYF.

This clone came up a few times. V is TRBV27 and J is TRBJ1-2; D perhaps matches TRBD1 (5 bases). The CDR3 runs 14 residues. The germline V gene encodes CDR1 MNHEY and CDR2 SMNVEV (reference sequence). V was clipped by 5 bases and J by 8 bases, with 18 bases between them. The CDR3 reads CASSPPGGFGGYTF. CDR3 nucleotide sequence: TGTGCCAGCAGTCCCCCGGGGGGGTTCGGAGGCTACACCTTC.

V and J are TRBV2 and TRBJ2-3; D unclear. CDR3 size: 12 residues. Per the germline V gene, CDR1 is SNHLY and CDR2 is FYNNEI. Trimming took off 6 bases at V and 3 bases at J, with 7 bases between the two ends. The CDR3 nucleotides read TGTGCCAGCAGACGAGCAACAGATACGCAGTATTTT. It encodes CASRRATDTQYF.

This chain joins TRBV10-3 and TRBJ1-1, with a possible D match to TRBD1 (5 bases). The CDR3 loop spans 14 amino acids. Trimming cost V 7 bases and J 6 bases, with 18 bases left between them. Germline CDR1 is ENHRY and CDR2 is SYGVKD. The CDR3 bases are TGTGCCATCACCGTGAATGTTTGGGACCCTGAAGCTTTCTTT. As protein: CAITVNVWDPEAFF.

V and J are TRBV30 and TRBJ1-2; 9 nucleotides line up with TRBD1. The CDR3 is 16 residues long. With V trimmed by 0 bases and J by 3 bases, 8 bases remained unmatched. The V gene's germline CDR1 is GTSNPN and CDR2 SVGIG (reference sequence). CDR3 amino acids: CAWSVGYRGLDYGYTF. Written as DNA, the CDR3 is TGTGCCTGGAGTGTAGGATACAGGGGGCTAGACTATGGCTACACCTTC. Filled out from reference TRBV30 and TRBJ1-2, the complete variable domain reads SQTIHQWPATLVQPVGSPLSLECTVEGTSNPNLYWYRQAAGRGLQLLFYSVGIGQISSEVPQNLSASRPQDRQFILSSKKLLLSDSGFYLCAWSVGYRGLDYGYTFGSGTRLTVV.

V gene TRBV5-1 combines with J gene TRBJ2-2; 7 bases line up with TRBD1. J gave up 4 bases and V 4 bases, and 10 bases lay outside the gene matches. This CDR3 is built from 16 residues. Germline loops: CDR1 SGHRS, CDR2 YFSETQ. The CDR3 sequence: CASSGFGTATTGELFF. CDR3 coding DNA: TGCGCCAGCAGCGGGTTCGGGACAGCAACCACCGGGGAGCTGTTTTTT.

The genes are TRBV7-6 and TRBJ2-5; D perhaps matches TRBD2 (5 bases). CDR3 size: 15 residues. Deletions cut 8 bases from V and 0 bases from J, with 16 bases between. Germline V gives CDR1 SGHVS, CDR2 FNYEAQ. The CDR3 nucleotides read TGTGCCAGCCAAAACGGGGTCGGAGACCAAGAGACCCAGTACTTC. Its translation: CASQNGVGDQETQYF. The variable domain in full, with the rest retrieved from reference TRBV7-6 and TRBJ2-5, is GAGVSQSPRYKVTKRGQDVALRCDPISGHVSLYWYRQALGQGPEFLTYFNYEAQQDKSGLPNDRFSAERPEGSISTLTIQRTEQRDSAMYRCASQNGVGDQETQYFGPGTRLLVL.